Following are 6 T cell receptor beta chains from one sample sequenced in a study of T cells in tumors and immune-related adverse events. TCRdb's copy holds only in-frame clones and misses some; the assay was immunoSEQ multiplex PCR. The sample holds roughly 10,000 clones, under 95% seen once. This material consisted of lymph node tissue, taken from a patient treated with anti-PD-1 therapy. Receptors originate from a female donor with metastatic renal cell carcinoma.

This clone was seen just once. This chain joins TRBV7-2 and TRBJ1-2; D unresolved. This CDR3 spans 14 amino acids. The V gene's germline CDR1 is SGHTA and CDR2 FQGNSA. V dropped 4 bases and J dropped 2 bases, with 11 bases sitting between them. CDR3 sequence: CASSSVTRNYGYTF. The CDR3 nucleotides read TGTGCCAGCAGCTCCGTGACGCGCAACTATGGCTACACCTTC.

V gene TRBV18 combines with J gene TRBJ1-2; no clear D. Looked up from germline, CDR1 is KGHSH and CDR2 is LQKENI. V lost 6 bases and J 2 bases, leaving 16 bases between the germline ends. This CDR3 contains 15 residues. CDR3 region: CASSLESTVNYGYTF. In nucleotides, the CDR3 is TGTGCCAGCTCCCTCGAGTCCACAGTGAACTATGGCTACACCTTC.

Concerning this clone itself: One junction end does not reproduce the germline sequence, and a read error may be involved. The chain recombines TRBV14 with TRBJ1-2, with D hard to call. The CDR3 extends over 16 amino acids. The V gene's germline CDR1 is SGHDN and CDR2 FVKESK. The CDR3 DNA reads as TGTGCCAGCAGCCAAGGACTGGGAGCCCCCCACTATGACTACACCTTC. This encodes CASSQGLGAPHYDYTF. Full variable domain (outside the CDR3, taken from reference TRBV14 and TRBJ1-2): EAGVTQFPSHSVIEKGQTVTLRCDPISGHDNLYWYRRVMGKEIKFLLHFVKESKQDESGMPNNRFLAERTGGTYSTLKVQPAELEDSGVYFCASSQGLGAPHYDYTFGSGTRLTVV.

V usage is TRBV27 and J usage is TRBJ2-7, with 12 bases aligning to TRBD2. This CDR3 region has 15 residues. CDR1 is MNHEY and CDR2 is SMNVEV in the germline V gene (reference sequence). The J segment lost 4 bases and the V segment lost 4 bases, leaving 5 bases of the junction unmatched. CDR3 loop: CASSSTSGRRYEQYF. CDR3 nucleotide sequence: TGTGCCAGCAGTTCCACTAGCGGGAGGAGGTACGAGCAGTACTTC.

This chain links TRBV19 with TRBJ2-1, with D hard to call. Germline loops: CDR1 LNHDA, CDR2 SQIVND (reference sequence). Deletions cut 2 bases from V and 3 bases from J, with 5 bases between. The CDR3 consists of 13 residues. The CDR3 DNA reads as TGTGCCAGTAGTATACTGATCTACAATGAGCAGTTCTTC. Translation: CASSILIYNEQFF. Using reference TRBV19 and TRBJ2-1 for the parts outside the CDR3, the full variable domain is DGGITQSPKYLFRKEGQNVTLSCEQNLNHDAMYWYRQDPGQGLRLIYYSQIVNDFQKGDIAEGYSVSREKKESFPLTVTSAQKNPTAFYLCASSILIYNEQFFGPGTRLTVL.

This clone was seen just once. Here the CDR3 reads CASSGGARGKNTDTQYF. In DNA form, the CDR3 reads TGTGCCAGCAGCGGGGGTGCCAGGGGGAAAAACACAGATACGCAGTATTTT. The rearrangement uses TRBV2 and TRBJ2-3; perhaps TRBD1 as D (7 bases). The V gene lost 6 bases and the J gene lost 2 bases, with 21 bases spanning the gap. The germline gives CDR1 SNHLY, CDR2 FYNNEI. This CDR3 is 17 amino acids long.